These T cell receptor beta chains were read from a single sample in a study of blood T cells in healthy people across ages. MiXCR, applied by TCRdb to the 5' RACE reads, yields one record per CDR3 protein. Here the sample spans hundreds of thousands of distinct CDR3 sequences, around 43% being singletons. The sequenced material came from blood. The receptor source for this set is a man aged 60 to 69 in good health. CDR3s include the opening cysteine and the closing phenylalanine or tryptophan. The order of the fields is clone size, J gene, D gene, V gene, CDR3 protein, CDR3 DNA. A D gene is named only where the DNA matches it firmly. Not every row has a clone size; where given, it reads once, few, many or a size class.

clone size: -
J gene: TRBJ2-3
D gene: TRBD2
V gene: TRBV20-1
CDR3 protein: CSARSRQGLAGWDTQYF
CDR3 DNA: TGCAGTGCTAGATCCCGACAGGGACTAGCGGGGTGGGATACGCAGTATTTT

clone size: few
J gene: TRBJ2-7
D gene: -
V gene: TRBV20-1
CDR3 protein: CSAVQGGGYEQYF
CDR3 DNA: TGCAGTGCTGTACAGGGAGGGGGTTACGAGCAGTACTTC

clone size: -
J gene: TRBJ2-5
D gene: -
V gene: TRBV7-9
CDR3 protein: CASSPRIQRETQYF
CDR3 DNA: TGTGCCAGCAGCCCTCGGATACAGCGGGAGACCCAGTACTTC

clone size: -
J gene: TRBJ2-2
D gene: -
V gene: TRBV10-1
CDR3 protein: CASSESTTGELFF
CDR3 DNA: TGCGCCAGCAGTGAGTCGACCACCGGGGAGCTGTTTTTT

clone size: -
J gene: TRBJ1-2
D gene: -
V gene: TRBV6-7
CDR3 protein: CARRASFVGYTF
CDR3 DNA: TGTGCCAGACGGGCCAGTTTTGTAGGCTACACCTTC

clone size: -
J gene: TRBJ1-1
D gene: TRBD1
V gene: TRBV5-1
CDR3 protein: CASSTPGQGNTEAFF
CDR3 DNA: TGCGCCAGCAGCACCCCGGGACAGGGGAACACTGAAGCTTTCTTT

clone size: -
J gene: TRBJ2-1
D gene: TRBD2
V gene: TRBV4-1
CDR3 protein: CASSQAIGSGGNNEQFF
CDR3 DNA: TGCGCCAGCAGCCAGGCCATAGGTAGCGGGGGAAACAATGAGCAGTTCTTC

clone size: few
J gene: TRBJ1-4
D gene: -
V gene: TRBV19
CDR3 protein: CASNLAPGVNEKLFF
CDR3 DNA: TGTGCCAGCAACCTCGCCCCAGGGGTTAATGAAAAACTGTTTTTT

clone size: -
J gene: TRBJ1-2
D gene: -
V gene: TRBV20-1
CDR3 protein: CSGKTGYGYTF
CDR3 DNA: TGCAGTGGAAAAACAGGGTATGGCTACACCTTC

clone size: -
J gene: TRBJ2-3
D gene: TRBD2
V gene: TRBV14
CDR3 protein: CASSLKISGLTEDTQYF
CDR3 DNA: TGTGCCAGCAGCCTGAAAATTAGCGGGCTGACCGAAGATACGCAGTATTTT